This T cell receptor beta chain is from a study of STAT3 mutations in large granular lymphocyte leukemia. Notes on the study in general: In T-cell large granular lymphocyte leukemia, about half of patients showed multiple immunodominant subclonotypes.

Worth noting for this clone: What it binds is not known.

The table came from immunoSEQ multiplex PCR; TCRdb's copy has only in-frame clones and leaves some out. This sample has roughly 40,000 clones, with roughly 81% found just once. This CDR3 is built from 15 residues. CDR1 is MDHEN and CDR2 is SYDVKM in the germline V gene. V gave up 4 bases and J gave up 6 bases; unmatched junction bases: 11. The chain links TRBV28 to TRBJ1-2; the match to TRBD1 covers 7 bases. This clonotype originated in a human donor with T large granular lymphocyte leukemia. Some clones in this sample may be carry-over from other donors' samples. Material: PBMCs. CDR3 sequence: CASSSTTGYRNGYTF. The CDR3 DNA follows: TGTGCCAGCAGTTCGACGACAGGGTATAGAAATGGCTACACCTTC.